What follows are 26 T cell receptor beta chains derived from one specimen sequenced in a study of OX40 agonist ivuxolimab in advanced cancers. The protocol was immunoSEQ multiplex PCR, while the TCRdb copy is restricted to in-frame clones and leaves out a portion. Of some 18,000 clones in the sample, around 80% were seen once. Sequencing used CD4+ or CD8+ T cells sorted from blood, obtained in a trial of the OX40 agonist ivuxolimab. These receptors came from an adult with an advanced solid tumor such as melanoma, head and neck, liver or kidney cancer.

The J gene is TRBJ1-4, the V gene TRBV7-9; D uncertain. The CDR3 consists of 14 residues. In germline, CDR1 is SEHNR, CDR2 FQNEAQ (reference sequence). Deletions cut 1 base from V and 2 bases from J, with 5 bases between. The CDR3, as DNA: TGTGCCAGCAGCTTAGGGGAGACTAATGAAAAACTGTTTTTT. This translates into CASSLGETNEKLFF.

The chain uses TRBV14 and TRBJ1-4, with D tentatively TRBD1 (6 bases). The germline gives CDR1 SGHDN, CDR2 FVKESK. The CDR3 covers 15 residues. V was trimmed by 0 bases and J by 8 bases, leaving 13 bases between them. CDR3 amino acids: CASSQDLGATEKLFF. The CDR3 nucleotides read TGTGCCAGCAGCCAAGATTTGGGGGCGACGGAAAAACTGTTTTTT.

The CDR3 reads CASSPGQGVNEQYF. The DNA of the CDR3 is TGCGCCAGCAGTCCGGGACAGGGCGTGAACGAGCAGTACTTC. V is TRBV5-1 and J is TRBJ2-7, with 9 bases identical to TRBD1. Germline assignment: CDR1 SGHRS and CDR2 YFSETQ. The CDR3 is 14 amino acids. V dropped 5 bases and J dropped 5; count of bases not matched to a gene: 8. The variable domain in full, completed from reference TRBV5-1 and TRBJ2-7, reads KAGVTQTPRYLIKTRGQQVTLSCSPISGHRSVSWYQQTPGQGLQFLFEYFSETQRNKGNFPGRFSGRQFSNSRSEMNVSTLELGDSALYLCASSPGQGVNEQYFGPGTRLTVT.

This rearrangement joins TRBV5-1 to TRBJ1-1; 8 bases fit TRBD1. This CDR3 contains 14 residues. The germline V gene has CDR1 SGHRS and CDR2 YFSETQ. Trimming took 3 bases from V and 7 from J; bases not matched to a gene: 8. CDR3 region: CASSSGGSRFEAFF. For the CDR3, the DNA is TGCGCCAGCAGCTCAGGGGGCTCGAGATTTGAAGCTTTCTTT.

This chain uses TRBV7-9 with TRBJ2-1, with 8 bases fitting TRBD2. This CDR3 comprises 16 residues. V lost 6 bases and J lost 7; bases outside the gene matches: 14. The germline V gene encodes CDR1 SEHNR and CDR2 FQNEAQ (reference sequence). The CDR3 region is CASSNREGGSGNEQFF. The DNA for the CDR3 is TGTGCCAGCAGTAATCGGGAGGGCGGGAGTGGGAATGAGCAGTTCTTC.

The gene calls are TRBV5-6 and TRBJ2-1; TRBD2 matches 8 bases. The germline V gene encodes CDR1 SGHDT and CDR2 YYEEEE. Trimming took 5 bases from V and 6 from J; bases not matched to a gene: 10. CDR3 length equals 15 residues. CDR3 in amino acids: CASSSPGTRPNEQFF. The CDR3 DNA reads TGTGCCAGCAGTTCGCCCGGGACTAGACCCAATGAGCAGTTCTTC.

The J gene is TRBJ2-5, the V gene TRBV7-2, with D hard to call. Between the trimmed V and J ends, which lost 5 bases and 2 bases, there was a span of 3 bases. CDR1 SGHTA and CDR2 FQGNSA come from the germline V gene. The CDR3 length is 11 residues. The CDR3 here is CASSQQETQYF. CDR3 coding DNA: TGTGCCAGCAGCCAACAAGAGACCCAGTACTTC.

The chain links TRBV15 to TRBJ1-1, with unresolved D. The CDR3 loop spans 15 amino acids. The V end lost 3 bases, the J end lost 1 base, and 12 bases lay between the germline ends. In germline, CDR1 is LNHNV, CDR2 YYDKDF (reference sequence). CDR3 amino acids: CATSRPPLTNTEAFF. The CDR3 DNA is TGTGCCACCAGCAGGCCCCCCCTTACGAACACTGAAGCTTTCTTT.

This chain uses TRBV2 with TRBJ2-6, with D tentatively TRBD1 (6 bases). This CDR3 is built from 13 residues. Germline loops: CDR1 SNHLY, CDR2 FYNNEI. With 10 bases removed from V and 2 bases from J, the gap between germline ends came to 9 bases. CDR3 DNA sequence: TGTGCCACCAGGACAGCTGGGGCCAACGTCCTGACTTTC. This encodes CATRTAGANVLTF.

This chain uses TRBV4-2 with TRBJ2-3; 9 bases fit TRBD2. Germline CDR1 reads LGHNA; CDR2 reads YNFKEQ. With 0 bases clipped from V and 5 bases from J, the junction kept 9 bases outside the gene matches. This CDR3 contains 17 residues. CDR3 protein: CASSQETSGAKGDTQYF. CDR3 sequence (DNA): TGTGCCAGCAGCCAAGAGACTAGCGGAGCGAAAGGAGATACGCAGTATTTT.

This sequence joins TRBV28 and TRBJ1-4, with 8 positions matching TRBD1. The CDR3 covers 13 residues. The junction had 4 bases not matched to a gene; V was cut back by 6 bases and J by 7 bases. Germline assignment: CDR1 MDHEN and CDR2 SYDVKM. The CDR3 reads CASRDRASEKLFF. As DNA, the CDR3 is TGTGCCAGCAGGGACAGGGCGAGTGAAAAACTGTTTTTT. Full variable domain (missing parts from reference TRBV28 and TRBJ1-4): DVKVTQSSRYLVKRTGEKVFLECVQDMDHENMFWYRQDPGLGLRLIYFSYDVKMKEKGDIPEGYSVSREKKERFSLILESASTNQTSMYLCASRDRASEKLFFGSGTQLSVL.

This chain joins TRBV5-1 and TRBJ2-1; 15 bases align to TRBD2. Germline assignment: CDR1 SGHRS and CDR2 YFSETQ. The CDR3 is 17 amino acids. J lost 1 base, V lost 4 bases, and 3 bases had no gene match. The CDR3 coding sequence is TGCGCCAGCAGCCCTGGACTAGCGGGAGGGTCCTACAATGAGCAGTTCTTC. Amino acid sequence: CASSPGLAGGSYNEQFF.

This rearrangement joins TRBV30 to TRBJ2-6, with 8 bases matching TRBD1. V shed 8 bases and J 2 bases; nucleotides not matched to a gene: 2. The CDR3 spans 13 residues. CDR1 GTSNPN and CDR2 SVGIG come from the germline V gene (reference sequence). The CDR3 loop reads CARTGTGANVLTF. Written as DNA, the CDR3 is TGTGCCCGGACAGGGACTGGGGCCAACGTCCTGACTTTC.

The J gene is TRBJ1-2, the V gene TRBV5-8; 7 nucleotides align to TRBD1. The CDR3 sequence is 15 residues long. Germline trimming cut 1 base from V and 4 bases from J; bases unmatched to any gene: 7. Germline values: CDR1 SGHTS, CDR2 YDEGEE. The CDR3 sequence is CASSLYRGRSYGYTF. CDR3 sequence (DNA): TGTGCCAGCAGCTTGTATAGGGGGCGCAGCTATGGCTACACCTTC.

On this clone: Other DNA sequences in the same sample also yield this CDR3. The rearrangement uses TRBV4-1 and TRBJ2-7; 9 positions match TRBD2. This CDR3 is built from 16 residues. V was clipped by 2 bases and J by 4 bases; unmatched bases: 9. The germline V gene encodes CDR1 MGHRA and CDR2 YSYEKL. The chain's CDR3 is CASSQPRLAGSYEQYF. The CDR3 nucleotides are TGCGCCAGCAGCCAACCTAGGCTAGCGGGGTCTTACGAGCAGTACTTC.

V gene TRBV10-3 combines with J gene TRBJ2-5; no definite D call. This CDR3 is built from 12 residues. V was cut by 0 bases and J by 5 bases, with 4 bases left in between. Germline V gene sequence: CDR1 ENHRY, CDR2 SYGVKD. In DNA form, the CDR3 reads TGTGCCATCAGTGAGTCGCGTGAGACCCAGTACTTC. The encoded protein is CAISESRETQYF.

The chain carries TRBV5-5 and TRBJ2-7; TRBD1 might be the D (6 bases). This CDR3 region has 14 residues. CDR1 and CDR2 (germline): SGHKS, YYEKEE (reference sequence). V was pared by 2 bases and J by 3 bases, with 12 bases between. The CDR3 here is CASSFRGADYEQYF. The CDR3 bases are TGTGCCAGCAGCTTCAGGGGAGCGGACTACGAGCAGTACTTC.

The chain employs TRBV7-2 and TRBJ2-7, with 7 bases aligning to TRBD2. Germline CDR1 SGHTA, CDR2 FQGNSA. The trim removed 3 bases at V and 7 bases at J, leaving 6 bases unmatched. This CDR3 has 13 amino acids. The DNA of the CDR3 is TGTGCCAGCAGCTTGGGAGGGGTGCGGGAGCAGTACTTC. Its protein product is CASSLGGVREQYF. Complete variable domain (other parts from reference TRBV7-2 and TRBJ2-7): GAGVSQSPSNKVTEKGKDVELRCDPISGHTALYWYRQSLGQGLEFLIYFQGNSAPDKSGLPSDRFSAERTGGSVSTLTIQRTQQEDSAVYLCASSLGGVREQYFGPGTRLTVT.

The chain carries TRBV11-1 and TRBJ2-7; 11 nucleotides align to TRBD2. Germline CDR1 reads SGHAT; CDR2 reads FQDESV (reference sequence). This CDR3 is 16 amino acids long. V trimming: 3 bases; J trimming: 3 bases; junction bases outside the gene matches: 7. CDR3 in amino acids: CASSFSLTSGSYEQYF. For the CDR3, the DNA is TGTGCCAGCAGCTTTTCCCTAACTAGCGGGAGCTACGAGCAGTACTTC.

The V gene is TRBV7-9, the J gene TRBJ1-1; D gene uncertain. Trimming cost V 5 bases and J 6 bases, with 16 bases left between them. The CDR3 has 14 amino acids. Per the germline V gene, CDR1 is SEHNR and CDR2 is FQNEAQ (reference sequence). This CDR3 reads CASSVGGGVAEAFF. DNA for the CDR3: TGTGCCAGCAGCGTCGGCGGCGGGGTAGCTGAAGCTTTCTTT.

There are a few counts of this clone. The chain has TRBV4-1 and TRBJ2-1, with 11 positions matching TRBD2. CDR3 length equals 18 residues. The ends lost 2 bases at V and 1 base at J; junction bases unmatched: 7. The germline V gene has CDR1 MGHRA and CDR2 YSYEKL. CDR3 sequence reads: CASSQNKASGRSYNEQFF. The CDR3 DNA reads TGCGCCAGCAGCCAAAATAAGGCTAGCGGGAGGTCCTACAATGAGCAGTTCTTC.

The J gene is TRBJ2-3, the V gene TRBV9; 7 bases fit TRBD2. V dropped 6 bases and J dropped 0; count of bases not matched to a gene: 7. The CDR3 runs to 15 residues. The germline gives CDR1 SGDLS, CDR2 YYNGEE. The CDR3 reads CASTTGGSSTDTQYF. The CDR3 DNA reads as TGTGCCAGCACCACTGGCGGGAGTAGCACAGATACGCAGTATTTT.

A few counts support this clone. The DNA of the CDR3 is TGTGCCAGCAGTCCTCGACAGTACAATCAGCCCCAGCATTTT. Translation gives CASSPRQYNQPQHF. The rearrangement uses TRBV2 and TRBJ1-5; TRBD1 might be the D (5 bases). Deletions cut 5 bases from V and 3 bases from J, with 11 bases between. The CDR3 is 14 amino acids. CDR1 and CDR2 from the germline V gene are SNHLY and FYNNEI.

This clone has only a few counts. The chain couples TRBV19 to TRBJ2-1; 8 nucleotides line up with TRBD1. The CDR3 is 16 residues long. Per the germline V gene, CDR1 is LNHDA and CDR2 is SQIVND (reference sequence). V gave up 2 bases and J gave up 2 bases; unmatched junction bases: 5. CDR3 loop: CASSILEQGAYNEQFF. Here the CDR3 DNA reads TGTGCCAGTAGTATATTGGAACAGGGGGCCTACAATGAGCAGTTCTTC.

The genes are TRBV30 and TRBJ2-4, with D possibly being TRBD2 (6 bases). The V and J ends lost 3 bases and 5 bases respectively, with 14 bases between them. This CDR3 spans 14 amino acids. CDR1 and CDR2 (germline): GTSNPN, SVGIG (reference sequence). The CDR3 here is CAWSFGTGENIQYF. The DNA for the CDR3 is TGTGCCTGGAGCTTCGGCACGGGGGAAAACATTCAGTACTTC.

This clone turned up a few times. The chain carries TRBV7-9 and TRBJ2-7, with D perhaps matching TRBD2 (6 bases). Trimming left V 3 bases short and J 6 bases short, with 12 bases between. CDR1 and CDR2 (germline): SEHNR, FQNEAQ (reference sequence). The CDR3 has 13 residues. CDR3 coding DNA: TGTGCCAGCAGCTTCGGGGGAGGTGGCGAGCAGTACTTC. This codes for CASSFGGGGEQYF.